A single sample gave rise to the 23 T cell receptor beta chains below, sequenced in a study of blood T cell repertoires in COVID-19. Only in-frame clones appear in the TCRdb table, and some are missing; sequencing was by immunoSEQ multiplex PCR. The table records more than 95,000 clones, around nine tenths of them present only once. The sequenced material came from peripheral blood. The receptors shown here come from a human donor in a cohort sampled during active COVID-19.

This clone appeared a few times. This sequence joins TRBV11-1 and TRBJ1-1; a possible D gene is TRBD1 (5 bases). This CDR3 region has 15 residues. In germline, CDR1 is SGHAT, CDR2 FQDESV (reference sequence). The V end lost 4 bases, the J end lost 4 bases, and 16 bases lay between the germline ends. The CDR3 DNA reads as TGTGCCAGCAGCTGGGTCCAGGGTCAAACCACTGAAGCTTTCTTT. Translating it yields CASSWVQGQTTEAFF.

This chain connects TRBV28 to TRBJ2-4; 7 nucleotides align to TRBD2. Germline assignment: CDR1 MDHEN and CDR2 SYDVKM. The CDR3 totals 14 residues. Trimming cost V 2 bases and J 8 bases; bases outside gene matches: 6. The CDR3 spells CASSLAGVMYIQYF. In DNA, the CDR3 is TGTGCCAGCAGTTTAGCGGGAGTCATGTACATTCAGTACTTC. Supplemented by reference TRBV28 and TRBJ2-4, the full variable domain reads DVKVTQSSRYLVKRTGEKVFLECVQDMDHENMFWYRQDPGLGLRLIYFSYDVKMKEKGDIPEGYSVSREKKERFSLILESASTNQTSMYLCASSLAGVMYIQYFGAGTRLSVL.

The chain couples TRBV4-1 to TRBJ1-2; 9 nucleotides match TRBD1. Per the germline V gene, CDR1 is MGHRA and CDR2 is YSYEKL. This CDR3 is 15 amino acids long. Trimming at V came to 1 base and at J to 6 bases, leaving 6 bases not matched to a gene. The CDR3 region is CASSQVGTGMNGYTF. DNA for the CDR3: TGCGCCAGCAGCCAAGTGGGGACAGGGATGAATGGCTACACCTTC.

The count of this clone is one. This rearrangement joins TRBV24-1 to TRBJ2-5; D unclear. Trimming stripped 3 bases from V and 5 bases from J, with 12 bases between. The CDR3 spans 14 residues. The germline V gene encodes CDR1 KGHDR and CDR2 SFDVKD. DNA of the CDR3: TGTGCCACCAGTGATGCGACTGAGTCGGAGACCCAGTACTTC. Amino acid sequence: CATSDATESETQYF.

The J gene is TRBJ2-5, the V gene TRBV5-1, with 9 bases identical to TRBD1. CDR3 length: 15 amino acids. CDR1 SGHRS and CDR2 YFSETQ come from the germline V gene. With 7 bases clipped from V and 4 bases from J, the junction kept 11 bases outside the gene matches. CDR3 amino acids: CASLPGQGWGETQYF. In nucleotides, the CDR3 is TGCGCCAGCCTTCCTGGACAGGGGTGGGGAGAGACCCAGTACTTC.

The rearrangement uses TRBV28 and TRBJ2-1; maybe TRBD2 (7 bases). V lost 5 bases and J lost 6, with 17 bases in between. This CDR3 is built from 15 residues. Germline CDR1 reads MDHEN; CDR2 reads SYDVKM. CDR3 bases: TGTGCCAGCAGTGTAGGACAGACTAGCTCCAATGAGCAGTTCTTC. Amino acid sequence: CASSVGQTSSNEQFF.

The V call is TRBV7-2, the J call TRBJ1-2; tentative D call: TRBD1 (5 bases). This CDR3 is built from 12 residues. The germline gives CDR1 SGHTA, CDR2 FQGNSA. The V and J ends lost 2 bases and 5 bases respectively, with 6 bases between them. DNA of the CDR3: TGTGCCAGCAGCTTACAGGGTTATGGCTACACCTTC. Protein: CASSLQGYGYTF.

The chain combines TRBV28 with TRBJ2-3, with 10 bases lining up with TRBD1. V was clipped by 6 bases and J by 3 bases; unmatched bases: 9. This CDR3 contains 16 residues. The germline V gene has CDR1 MDHEN and CDR2 SYDVKM. The CDR3 DNA follows: TGTGCCAGCAGCCCTCGGGGGACAGGGGATACAGATACGCAGTATTTT. Its translation is CASSPRGTGDTDTQYF.

The gene calls are TRBV7-2 and TRBJ2-5, with TRBD1 matching over 8 bases. CDR1 is SGHTA and CDR2 is FQGNSA in the germline V gene. V was pared by 5 bases and J by 1 base, with 6 bases of the junction left unmatched. The CDR3 length is 15 residues. The CDR3 protein is CASSIPGTGQETQYF. DNA for the CDR3: TGTGCCAGCAGCATACCCGGGACAGGCCAAGAGACCCAGTACTTC.

The rearrangement links TRBV9 to TRBJ2-3; perhaps TRBD2 as D (5 bases). Trimming left V 4 bases short and J 5 bases short, with 14 bases between. Germline lookup yields CDR1 SGDLS and CDR2 YYNGEE. The CDR3 is 14 amino acids. CDR3 sequence: CASSSVVRGDTQYF. In nucleotides, the CDR3 is TGTGCCAGCAGCTCCGTTGTCCGGGGAGATACGCAGTATTTT.

Worth noting for this clone: Other DNA sequences from this sample encode an identical CDR3 as well. The chain couples TRBV9 to TRBJ2-3; D ambiguous. V gave up 2 bases and J gave up 0 bases, with 4 bases separating them. The CDR3 sequence is 13 residues long. The germline V gene has CDR1 SGDLS and CDR2 YYNGEE. Here the CDR3 DNA reads TGTGCCAGCAGCGTCTTAAGCACAGATACGCAGTATTTT. Translating it yields CASSVLSTDTQYF.

This chain links TRBV12-3 or TRBV12-4 with TRBJ1-2; D not certain. This CDR3 is 13 amino acids long. Between the trimmed V and J ends, which lost 6 bases and 4 bases, there was a span of 12 bases. CDR3 coding DNA: TGTGCCAGCAGCCACGGGGTGGCCTATGGCTACACCTTC. It is translated as CASSHGVAYGYTF.

This clone has a handful of counts. This chain links TRBV4-2 with TRBJ2-2, with D maybe TRBD2 (6 bases). V was trimmed by 3 bases and J by 6 bases, leaving 17 bases between them. The germline CDR1 and CDR2 sequences are LGHNA and YNFKEQ. This CDR3 has 16 residues. DNA for the CDR3: TGTGCCAGCAGCCAGGGGACTTGGTTTCAGGCCGGGGAGCTGTTTTTT. Its translation is CASSQGTWFQAGELFF.

The chain carries TRBV19 and TRBJ1-1, with a possible D match to TRBD1 (6 bases). Per germline, CDR1 LNHDA and CDR2 SQIVND (reference sequence). Trimming removed 7 bases from V and 4 bases from J, with 19 bases in between. There are 15 residues in the CDR3. Here the CDR3 reads CASIQSGVGVTEAFF. The DNA of the CDR3 is TGTGCCAGTATCCAGTCAGGGGTTGGGGTCACTGAAGCTTTCTTT.

The chain is built from TRBV4-3 and TRBJ1-4, with 10 bases matching TRBD1. With V trimmed by 4 bases and J by 4 bases, 3 bases remained unmatched. This CDR3 region has 15 residues. Germline loops: CDR1 LGHNA, CDR2 YSLEER. CDR3 sequence (DNA): TGCGCCAGCAGCCTCAGGGACAGGGGTAATGAAAAACTGTTTTTT. Translating gives CASSLRDRGNEKLFF.

This chain links TRBV4-3 with TRBJ1-5; D might be TRBD1 (6 bases). This CDR3 spans 15 amino acids. V was shortened by 0 bases and J by 9 bases, with 15 bases between the two germline ends. CDR1 and CDR2 from the germline V gene are LGHNA and YSLEER. CDR3: CASSQDRGGSWPQHF. As DNA, the CDR3 is TGCGCCAGCAGCCAAGATCGAGGGGGAAGTTGGCCCCAGCATTTT.

The genes are TRBV5-4 and TRBJ2-7, with 8 positions matching TRBD2. Germline-derived CDR1 and CDR2 are SGHNT and YYREEE (reference sequence). The CDR3 length is 15 residues. Losses at the gene ends were 3 bases for V and 2 bases for J; bases not matched to a gene: 7. This CDR3 is CASSSTIAGTYEQYF. The CDR3 bases are TGTGCCAGCAGCTCCACGATAGCGGGAACCTACGAGCAGTACTTC.

The chain employs TRBV19 and TRBJ1-5, with 12 bases fitting TRBD1. CDR1 and CDR2 from the germline V gene are LNHDA and SQIVND (reference sequence). V lost 8 bases to trimming and J lost 0 bases; unmatched junction nucleotides: 11. This CDR3 spans 18 amino acids. The CDR3 loop is CASASPGQGASSNQPQHF. DNA of the CDR3: TGTGCCAGTGCAAGCCCGGGACAGGGGGCCAGTAGCAATCAGCCCCAGCATTTT. The full variable domain, completed using reference TRBV19 and TRBJ1-5, is DGGITQSPKYLFRKEGQNVTLSCEQNLNHDAMYWYRQDPGQGLRLIYYSQIVNDFQKGDIAEGYSVSREKKESFPLTVTSAQKNPTAFYLCASASPGQGASSNQPQHFGDGTRLSIL.

This chain links TRBV9 with TRBJ1-3; D not certain. The CDR3 is made up of 16 amino acids. The germline V gene has CDR1 SGDLS and CDR2 YYNGEE. Between the trimmed V and J ends, which lost 3 bases and 0 bases, there was a span of 13 bases. The CDR3 is CASSESGSPSGNTIYF. The CDR3 DNA reads TGTGCCAGCAGCGAATCCGGGAGCCCCTCTGGAAACACCATATATTTT.

This clone was observed once. The gene calls are TRBV5-6 and TRBJ1-3, with D tentatively TRBD1 (6 bases). Trimming removed 4 bases from V and 4 bases from J, with 12 bases in between. The CDR3 is made up of 14 amino acids. CDR1 SGHDT and CDR2 YYEEEE come from the germline V gene. CDR3 bases: TGTGCCAGCAGCATCAGGGGAGGGGGAAACACCATATATTTT. It yields the protein CASSIRGGGNTIYF.

This clone showed up just once. The chain combines TRBV4-1 with TRBJ2-7; D gene unclear. The CDR3 is 12 amino acids. Germline V lookup: CDR1 MGHRA, CDR2 YSYEKL. V was cut by 4 bases and J by 0 bases, with 4 bases left in between. CDR3 sequence reads: CASSPSSYEQYF. The CDR3 region has the DNA TGCGCCAGCAGCCCCAGCTCCTACGAGCAGTACTTC.

The chain links TRBV4-3 to TRBJ2-3, with TRBD2 matching 7 bases. Germline assignment: CDR1 LGHNA and CDR2 YSLEER. The CDR3 sequence is 15 residues long. With V trimmed by 4 bases and J by 4 bases, 8 bases remained unmatched. The CDR3 DNA reads as TGCGCCAGCAGCCGTAGTGCGGGAGACGCAGATACGCAGTATTTT. Protein: CASSRSAGDADTQYF.

For the CDR3, the DNA is TGTGCCAGCAGTGAGAGGGGGTCCTTGAGCAATCAGCCCCAGCATTTT. This translates into CASSERGSLSNQPQHF. The chain has TRBV2 and TRBJ1-5; the D gene is possibly TRBD1 (6 bases). Trimming pared 3 bases from V and 1 base from J, leaving 13 bases between. Germline V CDR1 and CDR2: SNHLY, FYNNEI. This CDR3 spans 16 amino acids.